This record concerns one T cell receptor (beta chain) sequence. This specimen comes from a study of blood T cell repertoires in COVID-19. The repertoire was sequenced with immunoSEQ multiplex PCR; TCRdb's copy has only in-frame clones and lacks some. Here the sample spans tens of thousands of clones, 70% to 90% being singletons. CDR1 and CDR2 (germline): LGHNA, YNFKEQ. CDR3 length: 15 residues. Trimming pared 2 bases from V and 7 bases from J, leaving 14 bases between. This TCR was sampled from a man in his forties or fifties with active or convalescent COVID-19. The sequencing sample was made of peripheral blood. V and J are TRBV4-2 and TRBJ1-4; D is perhaps TRBD1 (5 bases). CDR3 nucleotides: TGTGCCAGCAGCCAAACCGGGACTTCCCCTGAAAAACTGTTTTTT. Amino acids: CASSQTGTSPEKLFF.